The 19 T cell receptor beta chains presented below share a single source sample, sequenced in a study of shared T cell receptors in the human thymus. The assay was immunoSEQ multiplex PCR, and TCRdb's table has in-frame clones only and misses some. The profile covers about 660,000 clones, with 88% appearing a single time and 0.008% to 0.011% taken by the ten largest. The sample was also reused in another study, on human thymus T cells.

The sample was thymocytes. The receptors shown here come from a boy under two years old with a congenital heart defect.

The genes are TRBV4-2 and TRBJ2-3; the match to TRBD2 covers 7 bases. Losses at the gene ends were 1 base for V and 2 bases for J; bases not matched to a gene: 6. This CDR3 is 16 amino acids long. In germline, CDR1 is LGHNA, CDR2 YNFKEQ. The CDR3 DNA is TGTGCCAGCAGCCAAGGGGGCGGGAGCGACACAGATACGCAGTATTTT. Translated: CASSQGGGSDTDTQYF.

This clone was found once. This chain joins TRBV6-4 and TRBJ2-1; 8 bases fit TRBD2. CDR3 length equals 19 residues. CDR1 and CDR2 from the germline V gene are MRHNA and SNTAGT. V lost 0 bases to trimming and J lost 2 bases; unmatched junction nucleotides: 12. The CDR3, as DNA: TGTGCCAGCAGTGACTCGAGACTAGCGCCCCCGAGGACCTACAATGAGCAGTTCTTC. Translating gives CASSDSRLAPPRTYNEQFF.

The gene calls are TRBV28 and TRBJ2-5; D perhaps matches TRBD2 (7 bases). Germline CDR1 reads MDHEN; CDR2 reads SYDVKM. This CDR3 region has 14 residues. Deletions cut 4 bases from V and 5 bases from J, with 14 bases between. CDR3 loop: CASSSPGGRETQYF. The CDR3 region has the DNA TGTGCCAGCAGTTCCCCCGGGGGGCGGGAGACCCAGTACTTC.

V usage is TRBV4-2 and J usage is TRBJ2-5; 13 bases line up with TRBD2. Germline V CDR1 and CDR2: LGHNA, YNFKEQ. Unmatched junction bases numbered 5, after V lost 0 bases and J lost 4 bases. The CDR3 is 17 residues long. CDR3: CASSQEGGTSGTETQYF. The DNA of the CDR3 is TGTGCCAGCAGCCAAGAAGGTGGGACTAGCGGGACAGAGACCCAGTACTTC.

The chain uses TRBV5-6 and TRBJ2-7; 9 positions agree with TRBD1. This CDR3 spans 14 amino acids. Germline CDR1 is SGHDT and CDR2 is YYEEEE. V was clipped by 5 bases and J by 5 bases; unmatched bases: 8. CDR3 in amino acids: CASRDRDRVHEQYF. Written as DNA, the CDR3 is TGTGCCAGCAGGGACCGGGACAGGGTCCACGAGCAGTACTTC.

V is TRBV18 and J is TRBJ2-1, with TRBD2 identical over 9 bases. In germline, CDR1 is KGHSH, CDR2 LQKENI. CDR3 length: 17 amino acids. J lost 0 bases, V lost 3 bases, and 6 bases had no gene match. Here the CDR3 reads CASSPPSGDSSYNEQFF. The CDR3 DNA reads TGTGCCAGCTCACCTCCTAGCGGGGATAGCTCCTACAATGAGCAGTTCTTC.

The V gene is TRBV5-1, the J gene TRBJ2-2, with TRBD1 matching over 7 bases. The CDR3 is 15 amino acids. Germline CDR1 is SGHRS and CDR2 is YFSETQ. After removal of 4 bases from V and 2 bases from J, the junction contained 5 bases not matched to a gene. CDR3 in amino acids: CASSRDRVNTGELFF. The DNA of the CDR3 is TGCGCCAGCAGCCGCGACAGGGTCAACACCGGGGAGCTGTTTTTT.

This chain connects TRBV6-5 to TRBJ2-7; 9 bases match TRBD1. J was trimmed by 5 bases and V by 6 bases; bases with no gene match: 8. Looked up from germline, CDR1 is MNHEY and CDR2 is SVGAGI. The length of the CDR3 is 14 residues. The CDR3 region is CASSPGTGPDEQYF. CDR3 nucleotides: TGTGCCAGCAGCCCCGGGACAGGGCCTGACGAGCAGTACTTC.

CDR3 bases: TGCGCCAGCAGCCAAGAACCCCCGCGACAGGGAGAAGAGACCCAGTACTTC. This encodes CASSQEPPRQGEETQYF. The chain carries TRBV4-3 and TRBJ2-5, with 7 bases fitting TRBD1. The germline V gene encodes CDR1 LGHNA and CDR2 YSLEER. Unmatched junction bases numbered 10, after V lost 0 bases and J lost 3 bases. The CDR3 is 17 amino acids.

The V gene is TRBV4-1, the J gene TRBJ2-7, with a weak D call TRBD2 (6 bases). The length of the CDR3 is 14 residues. The germline V gene has CDR1 MGHRA and CDR2 YSYEKL. V gave up 6 bases and J gave up 4 bases, with 16 bases separating them. The CDR3 is CASSSTSRVYEQYF. The CDR3 bases are TGCGCCAGCAGTTCCACTAGCAGGGTTTACGAGCAGTACTTC.

The V and J genes are TRBV7-4 and TRBJ2-1, with a weak D call TRBD2 (6 bases). V dropped 5 bases and J dropped 6 bases, with 14 bases sitting between them. CDR1 is SGHVT, CDR2 SQSDAQ, per germline. This CDR3 is 14 amino acids long. This CDR3 is CASSLRLEGNEQFF. The CDR3 DNA sequence: TGTGCCAGCAGCCTAAGACTAGAAGGCAATGAGCAGTTCTTC.

The chain recombines TRBV7-9 with TRBJ1-1, with D possibly TRBD1 on 6 matching bases. There are 17 residues in the CDR3. The V end was cut by 5 bases, the J end by 4 bases, with 23 bases between. Germline loops: CDR1 SEHNR, CDR2 FQNEAQ (reference sequence). Here the CDR3 DNA reads TGTGCCAGCAGCCAAGAACAGGGTAAGGGGACCACCACTGAAGCTTTCTTT. This gives the protein CASSQEQGKGTTTEAFF.

V and J are TRBV19 and TRBJ2-7, with 7 bases that match TRBD1. The germline gives CDR1 LNHDA, CDR2 SQIVND (reference sequence). This CDR3 has 14 amino acids. With 5 bases clipped from V and 4 bases from J, the junction kept 8 bases outside the gene matches. Here the CDR3 DNA reads TGTGCCAGTAGTCCCGGGACAGCTGATTACGAGCAGTACTTC. Amino acid sequence: CASSPGTADYEQYF.

The rearrangement links TRBV25-1 to TRBJ2-7; a possible D gene is TRBD1 (5 bases). With 8 bases removed from V and 3 bases from J, the gap between germline ends came to 11 bases. This CDR3 contains 12 residues. From germline, CDR1 is MGHDK and CDR2 SYGVNS. DNA for the CDR3: TGTGCCAGCTTGGGGCAGGGCTACGAGCAGTACTTC. It yields the protein CASLGQGYEQYF.

This clone was found once. This chain links TRBV6-5 with TRBJ2-1; 10 positions agree with TRBD2. Germline CDR1 MNHEY, CDR2 SVGAGI. With 10 bases clipped from V and 4 bases from J, the junction kept 7 bases outside the gene matches. This CDR3 spans 14 amino acids. CDR3 region: CATGRTSGYNEQFF. CDR3 sequence (DNA): TGTGCCACTGGACGGACTAGCGGTTACAATGAGCAGTTCTTC.

The CDR3 sequence is CASSLHRVDGHTGELFF. CDR3 coding DNA: TGCGCCAGCAGCTTGCACAGGGTTGACGGACACACCGGGGAGCTGTTTTTT. The chain carries TRBV5-1 and TRBJ2-2; a possible D gene is TRBD1 (6 bases). The CDR3 runs to 17 residues. The germline V and J ends were trimmed by 1 base and 3 bases, with 16 bases remaining between them. Germline V gene lookup returns CDR1 SGHRS and CDR2 YFSETQ.

This CDR3 reads CASSMLIGGRANEQYF. CDR3 sequence (DNA): TGTGCCAGTAGTATGCTTATCGGCGGGAGGGCCAACGAGCAGTACTTC. The V and J genes are TRBV19 and TRBJ2-7, with TRBD2 matching 9 bases. The trim removed 3 bases at V and 5 bases at J, leaving 11 bases unmatched. Germline lookup yields CDR1 LNHDA and CDR2 SQIVND (reference sequence). The CDR3 spans 16 residues.

This chain uses TRBV13 with TRBJ2-7, with TRBD2 matching over 9 bases. V shed 4 bases and J 5 bases; nucleotides not matched to a gene: 12. The germline gives CDR1 PRHDT, CDR2 FYEKMQ (reference sequence). The CDR3 is 16 amino acids. CDR3 amino acids: CASSSQLAGGNHEQYF. The CDR3 nucleotides are TGTGCCAGCAGCTCACAGTTGGCGGGAGGGAACCACGAGCAGTACTTC.

This chain uses TRBV4-2 with TRBJ2-1, with 11 bases that match TRBD1. Per germline, CDR1 LGHNA and CDR2 YNFKEQ. This CDR3 spans 19 amino acids. The junction had 10 bases not matched to a gene; V was cut back by 0 bases and J by 3 bases. DNA of the CDR3: TGTGCCAGCAGCCAAGATGATGAATGGGGGACAGGGGGCTACAATGAGCAGTTCTTC. Encoded protein: CASSQDDEWGTGGYNEQFF.